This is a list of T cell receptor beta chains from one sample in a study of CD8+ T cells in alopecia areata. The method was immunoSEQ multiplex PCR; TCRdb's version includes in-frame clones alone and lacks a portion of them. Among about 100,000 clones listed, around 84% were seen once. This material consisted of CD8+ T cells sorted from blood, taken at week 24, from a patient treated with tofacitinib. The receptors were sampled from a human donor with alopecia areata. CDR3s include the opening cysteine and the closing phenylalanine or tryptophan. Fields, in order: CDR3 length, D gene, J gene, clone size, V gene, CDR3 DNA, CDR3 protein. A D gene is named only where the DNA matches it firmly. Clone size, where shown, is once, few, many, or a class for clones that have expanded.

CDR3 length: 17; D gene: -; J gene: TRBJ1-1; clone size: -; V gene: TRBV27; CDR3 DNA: TGTGCCAGCAGTTTTAGCAGGGTGGCGGACTTGAACACTGAAGCTTTCTTT; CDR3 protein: CASSFSRVADLNTEAFF
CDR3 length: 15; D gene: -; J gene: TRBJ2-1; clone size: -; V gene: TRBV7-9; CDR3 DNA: TGTGCCAGCAGCTTAGTAACAGCCTGGGGTAATGAGCAGTTCTTC; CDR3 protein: CASSLVTAWGNEQFF
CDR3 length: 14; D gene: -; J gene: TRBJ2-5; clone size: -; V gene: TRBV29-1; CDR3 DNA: TGCAGCACTTTAGCGGAAGGCCTTCAAGAGACCCAGTACTTC; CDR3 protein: CSTLAEGLQETQYF
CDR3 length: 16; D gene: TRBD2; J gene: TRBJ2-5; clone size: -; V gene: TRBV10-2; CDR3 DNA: TGCGCCAGCAGGGGATTACTAGCGGGGGGCCAAGAGACCCAGTACTTC; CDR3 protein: CASRGLLAGGQETQYF
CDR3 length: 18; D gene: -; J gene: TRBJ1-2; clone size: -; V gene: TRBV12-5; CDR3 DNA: TGTGCTAGTGGTTTGATCCTATATGTCGGGGGGAACTACTATGGCTACACCTTC; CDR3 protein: CASGLILYVGGNYYGYTF
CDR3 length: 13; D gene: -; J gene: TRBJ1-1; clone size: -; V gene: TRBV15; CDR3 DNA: TGTGCCACCAGTATAGGACAGAACACTGAAGCTTTCTTT; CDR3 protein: CATSIGQNTEAFF
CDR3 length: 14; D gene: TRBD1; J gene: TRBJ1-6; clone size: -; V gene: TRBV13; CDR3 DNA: TGTGCCAGCAGGTATCGGACAGGGGAATCACCCCTCCACTTT; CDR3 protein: CASRYRTGESPLHF
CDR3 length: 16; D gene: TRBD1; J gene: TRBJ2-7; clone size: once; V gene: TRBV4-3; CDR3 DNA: TGCGCCAGCAGCCACTACCAGACAGGGCCTACCTACGAGCAGTACTTC; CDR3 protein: CASSHYQTGPTYEQYF
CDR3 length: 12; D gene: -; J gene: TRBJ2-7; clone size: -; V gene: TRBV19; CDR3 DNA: TGTGCCAGTAGTGGATCCGCCTACGAGCAGTACTTC; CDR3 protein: CASSGSAYEQYF
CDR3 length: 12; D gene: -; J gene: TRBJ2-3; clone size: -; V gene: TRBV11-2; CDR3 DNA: TGTGCCAGCAGCTACCATACGGATACGCAGTATTTT; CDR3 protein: CASSYHTDTQYF
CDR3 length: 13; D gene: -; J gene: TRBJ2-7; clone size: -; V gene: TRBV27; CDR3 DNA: TGTGCCAGCAGTCCGGACAATTCCTACGAGCAGTACTTC; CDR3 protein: CASSPDNSYEQYF
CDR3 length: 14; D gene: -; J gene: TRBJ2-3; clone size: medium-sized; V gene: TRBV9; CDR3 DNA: TGTGCCAGCAGCGCGCGGACATCCACAGATACGCAGTATTTT; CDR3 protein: CASSARTSTDTQYF
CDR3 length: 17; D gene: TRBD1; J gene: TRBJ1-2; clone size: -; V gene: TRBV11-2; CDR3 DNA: TGTGCCAGCAGCCTCCGTACAACCAGGGGGCCGGGCTATGGCTACACCTTC; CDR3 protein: CASSLRTTRGPGYGYTF
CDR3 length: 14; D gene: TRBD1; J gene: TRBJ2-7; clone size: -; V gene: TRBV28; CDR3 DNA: TGTGCCAGCAGCCCGGGACAGGGTTCCTACGAGCAGTACTTC; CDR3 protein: CASSPGQGSYEQYF
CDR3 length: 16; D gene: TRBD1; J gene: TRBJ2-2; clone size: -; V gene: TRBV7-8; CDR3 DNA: TGTGCCAGCAGCCCTGACAGGGATGAGGGCACCGGGGAGCTGTTTTTT; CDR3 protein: CASSPDRDEGTGELFF
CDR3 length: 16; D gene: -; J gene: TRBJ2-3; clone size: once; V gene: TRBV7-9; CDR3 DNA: TGTGCCAGCAGCTTAGTAGTTAGCGGAACCTCGGATACGCAGTATTTT; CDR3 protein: CASSLVVSGTSDTQYF
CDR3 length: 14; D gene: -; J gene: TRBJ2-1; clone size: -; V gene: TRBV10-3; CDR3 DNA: TGTGCCATCAGTGAGGACACTTTGGCCGATGAGCAGTTCTTC; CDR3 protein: CAISEDTLADEQFF
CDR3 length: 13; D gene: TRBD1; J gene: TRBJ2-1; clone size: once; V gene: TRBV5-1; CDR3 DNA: TGCGCCAGCCGGACAGGGACCTACAATGAGCAGTTCTTC; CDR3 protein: CASRTGTYNEQFF
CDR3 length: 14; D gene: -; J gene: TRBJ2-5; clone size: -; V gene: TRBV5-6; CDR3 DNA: TGTGCCAGCAGCTCTCCGGCGTACCAAGAGACCCAGTACTTC; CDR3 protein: CASSSPAYQETQYF
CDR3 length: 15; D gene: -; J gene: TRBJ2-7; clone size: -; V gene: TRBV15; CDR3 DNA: TGTGCCACCAGCAGAGATTCAGGGACAAGCTACGAGCAGTACTTC; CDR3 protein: CATSRDSGTSYEQYF
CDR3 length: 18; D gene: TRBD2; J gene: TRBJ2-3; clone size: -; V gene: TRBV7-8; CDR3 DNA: TGTGCCAGCAGCTGGGAAAGCGGGGGGTTTACTAGCACAGATACGCAGTATTTT; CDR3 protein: CASSWESGGFTSTDTQYF
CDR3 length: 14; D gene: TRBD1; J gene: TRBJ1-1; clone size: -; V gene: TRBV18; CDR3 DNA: TGTGCCAGCTCACCACCCTGGACAGGGGGTGAAGCTTTCTTT; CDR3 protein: CASSPPWTGGEAFF
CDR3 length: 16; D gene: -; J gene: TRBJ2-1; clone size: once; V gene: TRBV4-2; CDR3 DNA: TGTGCCAGCAGCCAAGAGGTCGCTGTCTCCTACAATGAGCAGTTCTTC; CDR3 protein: CASSQEVAVSYNEQFF
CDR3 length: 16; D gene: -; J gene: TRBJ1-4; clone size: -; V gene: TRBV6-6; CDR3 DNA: TGTGCCAGCAGCCAAAACCCGCAGGGGAGAAGTGAAAAACTGTTTTTT; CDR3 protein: CASSQNPQGRSEKLFF
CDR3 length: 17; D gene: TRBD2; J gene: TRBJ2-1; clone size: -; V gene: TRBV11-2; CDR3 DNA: TGTGCCAGCAGCTTAGGAGGAACTAGCGGGGGGGCGGATGAGCAGTTCTTC; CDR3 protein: CASSLGGTSGGADEQFF
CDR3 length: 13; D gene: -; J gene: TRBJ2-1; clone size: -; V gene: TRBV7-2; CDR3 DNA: TGTGCCAGCAGCCATCCTAGCGCGGATGAGCAGTTCTTC; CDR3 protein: CASSHPSADEQFF
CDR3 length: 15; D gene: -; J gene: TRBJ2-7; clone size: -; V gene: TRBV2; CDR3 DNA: TGTGCCAGCAGTGAAGGGACTAATCAGGCCTACGAGCAGTACTTC; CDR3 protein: CASSEGTNQAYEQYF
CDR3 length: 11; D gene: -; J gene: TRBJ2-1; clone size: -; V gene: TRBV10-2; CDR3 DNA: TGCGCCAGCAGTCGAGGGGATGAGCAGTTCTTC; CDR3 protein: CASSRGDEQFF
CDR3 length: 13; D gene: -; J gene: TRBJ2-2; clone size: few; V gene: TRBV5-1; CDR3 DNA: TGCGCCAGCAAGGAGGGATACACCGGGGAGCTGTTTTTT; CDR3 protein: CASKEGYTGELFF
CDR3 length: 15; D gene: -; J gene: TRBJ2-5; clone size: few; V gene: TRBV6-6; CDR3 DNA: TGTGCCAGCAGCCGTGGGGGGGCCGACCAAGAGACCCAGTACTTC; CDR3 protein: CASSRGGADQETQYF
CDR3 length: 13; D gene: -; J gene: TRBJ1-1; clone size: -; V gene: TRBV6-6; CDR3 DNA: TGTGCCAGCAGTGCAGGGGTGTTTAGTGAAGCTTTCTTT; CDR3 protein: CASSAGVFSEAFF
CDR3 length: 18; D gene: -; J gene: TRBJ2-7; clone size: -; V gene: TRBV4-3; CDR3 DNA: TGCGCCAGCAGCCAAGACCGTGGGCGGGGAGAGCTCTCCTACGAGCAGTACTTC; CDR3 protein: CASSQDRGRGELSYEQYF
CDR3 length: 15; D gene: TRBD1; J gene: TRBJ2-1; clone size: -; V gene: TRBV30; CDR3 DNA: TGTGCCTGGAGTGGGGACAGGAGCTCCTACAATGAGCAGTTCTTC; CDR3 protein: CAWSGDRSSYNEQFF
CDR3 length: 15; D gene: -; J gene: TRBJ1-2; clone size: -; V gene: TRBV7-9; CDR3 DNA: TGTGCCAGCAGCTCAACCGGGGTCCCCATTGGAGGCTACACCTTC; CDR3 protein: CASSSTGVPIGGYTF
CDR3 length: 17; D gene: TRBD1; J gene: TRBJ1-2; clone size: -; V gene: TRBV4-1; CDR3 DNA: TGCGCCAGCAGCCAGGATGACAGGGGGGGACCTAACTATGGCTACACCTTC; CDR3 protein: CASSQDDRGGPNYGYTF
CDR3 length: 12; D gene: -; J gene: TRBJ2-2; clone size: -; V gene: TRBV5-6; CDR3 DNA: TGTGCCAGCAGCCCCGGGGCCGGGGAGCTGTTTTTT; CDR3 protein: CASSPGAGELFF
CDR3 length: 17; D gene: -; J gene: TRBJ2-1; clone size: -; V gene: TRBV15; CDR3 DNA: TGTGCCACCAGCAGAGATTTTCGGGCCGCCTCCTACAATGAGCAGTTCTTC; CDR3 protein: CATSRDFRAASYNEQFF